This entry lists 7 T cell receptor beta chains sequenced from one sample in a study of blood T cell repertoires in COVID-19. Using immunoSEQ multiplex PCR, the repertoire was profiled, and TCRdb retains in-frame clones only, with some absent. This sample has 130,000 or so clones, with around 85% found just once. The specimen was peripheral blood. The receptors here all came from a man between 60 and 75 years old with acute or convalescent COVID-19.

The chain has TRBV6-2 or TRBV6-3 and TRBJ2-1; D might be TRBD2 (5 bases). CDR1 is MNHEY, CDR2 SVGEGT, per germline. CDR3 length: 17 residues. V was clipped by 6 bases and J by 0 bases, with 18 bases between them. DNA for the CDR3: TGTGCCAGCAGCCCCGCCCGGACTCCCCGCTCCTACAATGAGCAGTTCTTC. Translating it yields CASSPARTPRSYNEQFF.

The V gene is TRBV28, the J gene TRBJ1-1; no firm D call. The CDR3 loop spans 16 amino acids. V was cut by 5 bases and J by 2 bases, with 18 bases left in between. Germline V CDR1 and CDR2: MDHEN, SYDVKM. The CDR3 DNA follows: TGTGCCAGCAGTCCCGGTTGGCAGGATGCCAACACTGAAGCTTTCTTT. It codes for CASSPGWQDANTEAFF.

The chain employs TRBV28 and TRBJ1-1, with TRBD1 matching 7 bases. V lost 4 bases and J lost 4; bases outside the gene matches: 3. Germline values: CDR1 MDHEN, CDR2 SYDVKM. The CDR3 extends over 13 amino acids. CDR3 DNA: TGTGCCAGCAGTTCCCACAGGGGCACTGAAGCTTTCTTT. Its protein product is CASSSHRGTEAFF.

The V gene is TRBV6-1, the J gene TRBJ1-5, with 7 positions matching TRBD1. The germline gives CDR1 MNHNS, CDR2 SASEGT. There are 18 residues in the CDR3. The V segment lost 4 bases and the J segment 0 bases; nucleotides outside the gene matches: 12. CDR3: CASSGSGTEGNSNQPQHF. CDR3 coding DNA: TGTGCCAGCAGTGGCTCCGGGACAGAGGGTAATAGCAATCAGCCCCAGCATTTT.

The rearrangement uses TRBV6-6 and TRBJ1-2; 8 bases are a match to TRBD1. CDR1 and CDR2 (germline): MNHNY, SVGAGI (reference sequence). J lost 3 bases, V lost 6 bases, and 6 bases had no gene match. The CDR3 loop spans 14 amino acids. The DNA of the CDR3 is TGTGCCAGCAGCTCTCAGGGGGCAGACTATGGCTACACCTTC. It encodes CASSSQGADYGYTF.

The rearrangement uses TRBV7-2 and TRBJ2-7, with TRBD2 matching 9 bases. The CDR3 sequence is 16 residues long. Germline V CDR1 and CDR2: SGHTA, FQGNSA. Trimming at V came to 5 bases and at J to 3 bases, leaving 11 bases not matched to a gene. Written as DNA, the CDR3 is TGTGCCAGCAGCATTAGCGGGAGTAGTTCGAGCTACGAGCAGTACTTC. It translates to CASSISGSSSSYEQYF.

The J gene is TRBJ1-1, the V gene TRBV7-2; TRBD1 might be the D (5 bases). The V end lost 6 bases, the J end lost 4 bases, and 12 bases lay between the germline ends. Germline-derived CDR1 and CDR2 are SGHTA and FQGNSA. This CDR3 comprises 13 residues. The CDR3 bases are TGTGCCAGCAGATCAACAGGTCCCACTGAAGCTTTCTTT. Protein product: CASRSTGPTEAFF.